This section outlines one T cell receptor beta chain sequence together with its context. Participants were aged 18 to 89 years from 20 to 30 US areas. Germline values: CDR1 LGHNA, CDR2 YSLEER. The V and J ends lost 0 bases and 7 bases respectively, with 10 bases between them. There are 14 residues in the CDR3. This entry belongs to a study of blood T cell repertoires in COVID-19. As originally analysed: Reference gene primer amplification yielded estimated nucleated cell counts. The assay was immunoSEQ multiplex PCR, and TCRdb's table has in-frame clones only and misses some. Clone size and V and J calls were adopted from that table, with D and trimming inferred from the DNA. The sample has under 200,000 clones, around 83% seen once.

The sample taken for sequencing was PBMCs or T cells enriched from blood (not recorded which). The TCR sequence derives from a woman in her thirties or forties in a cohort exposed to, infected with or recovered from COVID-19 (not recorded which). The gene calls are TRBV4-3 and TRBJ2-4; D is perhaps TRBD2 (6 bases). The CDR3 protein is CASSQDPGVNIQYF. In DNA, the CDR3 is TGCGCCAGCAGCCAAGATCCGGGAGTGAACATTCAGTACTTC.